The 3 T cell receptor beta chains below all came from one sample that was sequenced in a study of human T cells and chemical hapten exposure (dated by TCRdb to the early 2020s). Total RNA was extracted from unfractionated whole blood collected in Tempus Blood RNA tubes. Libraries were made using 5' RACE. The sample was run on an Illumina MiSeq. The raw public data were reprocessed by TCRdb itself: fastp quality trimming at Q25, MiXCR clonotype calling, in-frame beta chains only. Merged by CDR3 protein, the rows form single entries marked with the most common genes and DNA. In this sample the table shows tens of thousands of distinct CDR3 sequences, 7% to 8% of which occur a single time. The ten largest clones add up to under 2.5% of the sample. The receptors here all came from a male donor in good health.

This clonotype was counted between two and nine times. V and J are TRBV7-2 and TRBJ1-6; D not resolved. V lost 5 bases and J 11 bases, leaving 22 bases between the germline ends. The CDR3 is 16 residues long. Germline assignment: CDR1 SGHTA and CDR2 FQGNSA. CDR3 residues: CASSPTAGPMTPPLHF. The CDR3 bases are TGTGCCAGCAGCCCTACCGCAGGACCCATGACTCCACCCCTCCACTTT. Drawing the rest from reference TRBV7-2 and TRBJ1-6, the complete variable domain is GAGVSQSPSNKVTEKGKDVELRCDPISGHTALYWYRQSLGQGLEFLIYFQGNSAPDKSGLPSDRFSAERTGGSVSTLTIQRTQQEDSAVYLCASSPTAGPMTPPLHFGNGTRLTVT.

This clonotype was observed at least ten times. The chain joins TRBV2 to TRBJ2-2; a weak D match, TRBD2 (5 bases). The CDR3 has 12 amino acids. V dropped 7 bases and J dropped 5 bases, with 8 bases sitting between them. The V gene's germline CDR1 is SNHLY and CDR2 FYNNEI. The DNA for the CDR3 is TGTGCCAGCACCCGGGAAACCGGGGAGCTGTTTTTT. The encoded protein is CASTRETGELFF.

This clonotype was observed at least ten times. The chain is built from TRBV12-3 or TRBV12-4 and TRBJ1-6; 9 nucleotides agree with TRBD1. Losses at the gene ends were 6 bases for V and 9 bases for J; bases not matched to a gene: 15. CDR3 length: 17 amino acids. CDR3 region: CASSLLGQTGGGSPLHF. CDR3 sequence (DNA): TGTGCCAGCAGCCTATTGGGGCAGACAGGGGGTGGTTCACCCCTCCACTTT.